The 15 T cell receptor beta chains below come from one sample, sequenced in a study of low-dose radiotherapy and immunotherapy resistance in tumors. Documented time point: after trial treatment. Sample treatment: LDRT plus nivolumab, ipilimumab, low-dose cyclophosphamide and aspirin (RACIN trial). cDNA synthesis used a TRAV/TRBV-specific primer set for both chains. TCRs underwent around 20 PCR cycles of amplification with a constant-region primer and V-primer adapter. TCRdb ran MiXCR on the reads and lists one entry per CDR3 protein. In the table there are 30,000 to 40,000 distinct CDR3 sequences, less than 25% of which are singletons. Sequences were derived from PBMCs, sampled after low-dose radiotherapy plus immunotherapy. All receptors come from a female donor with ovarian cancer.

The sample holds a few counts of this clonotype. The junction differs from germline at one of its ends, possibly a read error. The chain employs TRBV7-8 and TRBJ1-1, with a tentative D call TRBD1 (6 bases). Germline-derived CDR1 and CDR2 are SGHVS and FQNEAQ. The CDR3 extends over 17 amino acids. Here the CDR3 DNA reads TGTGCCAGCAGCTTGGGGGTTCGAGGGGGGAGGGACACTGAAGCCTTCTTT. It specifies CASSLGVRGGRDTEAFF.

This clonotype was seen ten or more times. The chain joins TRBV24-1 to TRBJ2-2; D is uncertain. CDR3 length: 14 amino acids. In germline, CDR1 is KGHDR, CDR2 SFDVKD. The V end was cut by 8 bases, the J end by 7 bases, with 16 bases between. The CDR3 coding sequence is TGTGCCACCAAGGATCCCAGGCCAGGCGGGGAGCTGTTTTTT. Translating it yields CATKDPRPGGELFF.

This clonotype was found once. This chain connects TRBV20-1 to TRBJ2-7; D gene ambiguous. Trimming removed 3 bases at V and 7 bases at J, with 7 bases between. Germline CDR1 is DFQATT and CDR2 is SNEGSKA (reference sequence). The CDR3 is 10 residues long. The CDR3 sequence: CSASKGEQYF. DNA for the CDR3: TGCAGTGCTAGTAAAGGGGAGCAGTACTTC.

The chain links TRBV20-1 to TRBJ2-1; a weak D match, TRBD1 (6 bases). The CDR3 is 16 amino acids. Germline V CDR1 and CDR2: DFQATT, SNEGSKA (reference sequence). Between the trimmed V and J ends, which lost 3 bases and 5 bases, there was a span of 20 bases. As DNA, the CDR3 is TGCAGTGCTAGGGGAGAGGCCCTACAGGGACACAATGAGCAGTTCTTC. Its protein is CSARGEALQGHNEQFF.

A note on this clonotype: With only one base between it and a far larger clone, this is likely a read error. The CDR3 region is CASSREDTAYNEQYF. The CDR3 DNA reads TGTGCCAGCAGTCGCGAGGACACCGCCTACAATGAGCAGTACTTC. This chain links TRBV7-6 with TRBJ2-7; a possible D gene is TRBD1 (5 bases). V lost 6 bases to trimming and J lost 7 bases, with 22 bases between them. This CDR3 comprises 15 residues. Germline CDR1 and CDR2: SGHVS and FNYEAQ.

The CDR3 DNA follows: TGTGCCAGCAGTTCTAGGACAGGGGGAATCGGCTATGGCTACACCTTC. This codes for CASSSRTGGIGYGYTF. V is TRBV12-3 or TRBV12-4 and J is TRBJ1-2; 10 nucleotides line up with TRBD1. The CDR3 runs 16 residues. The V and J ends lost 4 bases and 4 bases, in that order; junction bases with no gene match: 9.

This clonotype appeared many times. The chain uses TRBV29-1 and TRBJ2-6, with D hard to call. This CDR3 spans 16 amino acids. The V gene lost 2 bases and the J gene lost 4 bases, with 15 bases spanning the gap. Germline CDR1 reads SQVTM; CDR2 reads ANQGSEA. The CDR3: CSVENRAIRGANVLTF. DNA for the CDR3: TGCAGCGTTGAAAACCGTGCGATTCGGGGGGCCAACGTCCTGACTTTC.

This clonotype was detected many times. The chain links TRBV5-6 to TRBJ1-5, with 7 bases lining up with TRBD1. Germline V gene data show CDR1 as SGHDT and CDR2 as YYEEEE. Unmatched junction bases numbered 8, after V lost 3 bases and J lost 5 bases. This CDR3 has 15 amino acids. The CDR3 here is CASSSGGGGYQPQHF. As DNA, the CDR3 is TGTGCCAGCAGCTCCGGGGGAGGGGGCTATCAGCCCCAGCATTTT.

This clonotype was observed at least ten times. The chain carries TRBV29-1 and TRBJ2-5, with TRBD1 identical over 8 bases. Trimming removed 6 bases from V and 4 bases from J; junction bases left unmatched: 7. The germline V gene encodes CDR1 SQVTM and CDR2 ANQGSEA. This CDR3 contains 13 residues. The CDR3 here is CSVKDRAAETQYF. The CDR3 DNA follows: TGCAGCGTCAAGGACAGGGCTGCAGAGACCCAGTACTTC.

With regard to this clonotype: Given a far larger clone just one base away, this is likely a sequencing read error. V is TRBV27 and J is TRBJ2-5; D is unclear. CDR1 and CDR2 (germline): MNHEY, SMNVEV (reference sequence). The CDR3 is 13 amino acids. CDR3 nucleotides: TGTGCCACCAGTTATCGCTTGATCCAGACCCAGTACTTC. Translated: CATSYRLIQTQYF.

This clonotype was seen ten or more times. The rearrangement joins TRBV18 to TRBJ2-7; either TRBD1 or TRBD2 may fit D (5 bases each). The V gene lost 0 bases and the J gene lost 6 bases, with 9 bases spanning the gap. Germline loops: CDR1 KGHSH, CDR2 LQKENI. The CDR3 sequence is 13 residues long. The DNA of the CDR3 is TGTGCCAGCTCACCACCGCCAGGGAGCGAGCAGTACTTC. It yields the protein CASSPPPGSEQYF.

CDR3 sequence (DNA): TGCAGTGCTAGAGTGGCGGGGGGGGCCCGGGAGACCCAGTACTTC. It is translated as CSARVAGGARETQYF. V and J are TRBV20-1 and TRBJ2-5; 9 positions match TRBD2. J gave up 5 bases and V 1 base, and 8 bases lay outside the gene matches. The CDR3 has 15 amino acids. In germline, CDR1 is DFQATT, CDR2 SNEGSKA (reference sequence).

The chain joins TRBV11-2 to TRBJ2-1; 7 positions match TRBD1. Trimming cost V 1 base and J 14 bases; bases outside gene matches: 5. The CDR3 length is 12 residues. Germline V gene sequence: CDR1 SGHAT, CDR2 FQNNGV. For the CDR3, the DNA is TGTGCCAGCAGCTTAGCCGGGACAGAAAAGTTCTTC. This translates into CASSLAGTEKFF. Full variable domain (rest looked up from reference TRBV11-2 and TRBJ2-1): EAGVAQSPRYKIIEKRQSVAFWCNPISGHATLYWYQQILGQGPKLLIQFQNNGVVDDSQLPKDRFSAERLKGVDSTLKIQPAKLEDSAVYLCASSLAGTEKFFGPGTRLTVL.

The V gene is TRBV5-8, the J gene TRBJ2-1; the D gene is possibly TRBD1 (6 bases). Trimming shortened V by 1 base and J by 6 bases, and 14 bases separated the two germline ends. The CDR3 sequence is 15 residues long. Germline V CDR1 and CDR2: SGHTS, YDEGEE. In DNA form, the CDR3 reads TGTGCCAGCAGCTTGTTGGGACACCTCTCCAATGAGCAGTTCTTC. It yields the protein CASSLLGHLSNEQFF.

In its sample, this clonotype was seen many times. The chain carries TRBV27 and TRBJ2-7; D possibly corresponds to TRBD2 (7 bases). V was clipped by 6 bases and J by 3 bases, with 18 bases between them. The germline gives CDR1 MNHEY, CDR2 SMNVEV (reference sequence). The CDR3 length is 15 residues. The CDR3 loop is CASRWGGTQIYEQYF. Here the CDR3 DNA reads TGTGCCAGCAGATGGGGAGGGACACAAATCTACGAGCAGTACTTC.